This T cell receptor beta chain was sequenced during a study of T cells expressing NK-cell markers. Across the whole study: In the group of eight sequenced donors, seven were HCMV-seropositive and one was seronegative.

As regards this clonotype: The antigen is unknown.

Study outcomes and limitations: Once again these clonotypes came out on top in the CD3+CD56-NKG2C+ fraction of four donors.

5'RACE template switching with UMIs produced the TCR beta cDNA. Reprocessing the 5' RACE reads, TCRdb reports a single entry for every CDR3 protein and omits DNA. Here the sample table reports 550,000 to 600,000 distinct CDR3 sequences. The CDR3 loop spans 13 amino acids. The germline V gene has CDR1 LGHNA and CDR2 YNFKEQ. Source material: blood T cells: a sorted CD56 or NKG2C T cell subset, CD4+ or CD8+ T cells, or bulk PBMC T cells (not recorded which). The receptor's source is a man aged 18-30 years in good health. The V call is TRBV4-2, the J call TRBJ2-1. This CDR3 reads CASSPFTYNEQFF.